These 9 T cell receptor beta chains share one sample of origin, sequenced in a study of blood T cell repertoires in COVID-19. The protocol was immunoSEQ multiplex PCR, while the TCRdb copy is restricted to in-frame clones and leaves out a portion. The sample holds under 150,000 clones, 70% to 90% seen once. Specimen: PBMCs or T cells enriched from blood (not recorded which). These receptors were collected from a woman between 45 and 65 years old who had recovered from COVID-19.

The V call is TRBV12-3 or TRBV12-4, the J call TRBJ1-5; no reliable D call. V lost 6 bases and J lost 3, with 6 bases in between. This CDR3 contains 12 residues. The DNA for the CDR3 is TGTGCCAGCAGCCGCGACAATCAGCCCCAGCATTTT. It specifies CASSRDNQPQHF.

This clone appeared a few times. The rearrangement links TRBV10-1 to TRBJ1-5, with a tentative D call TRBD1 (6 bases). V was trimmed by 6 bases and J by 8 bases, leaving 11 bases between them. Germline values: CDR1 WNHNN, CDR2 SYGVQD (reference sequence). The CDR3 sequence is 12 residues long. The CDR3 region is CASSRGLEPQHF. CDR3 DNA sequence: TGCGCCAGCAGCAGGGGATTGGAGCCCCAGCATTTT.

The CDR3 here is CASSLGQRGLYNSPLHF. Written as DNA, the CDR3 is TGTGCCAGCAGCTTGGGACAGCGCGGCCTATATAATTCACCCCTCCACTTT. The chain couples TRBV11-3 to TRBJ1-6, with 7 bases lining up with TRBD1. The CDR3 length is 17 residues. Looked up from germline, CDR1 is SGHNT and CDR2 is YENEEA. The junction had 9 bases not matched to a gene; V was cut back by 3 bases and J by 4 bases.

The rearrangement links TRBV15 to TRBJ1-1; TRBD1 matches 8 bases. Germline assignment: CDR1 LNHNV and CDR2 YYDKDF (reference sequence). This CDR3 contains 15 residues. J lost 1 base, V lost 4 bases, and 5 bases had no gene match. The CDR3 nucleotides read TGTGCCACCAGCACCCTGACAGGGGCGAACACTGAAGCTTTCTTT. It yields the protein CATSTLTGANTEAFF.

The chain joins TRBV5-4 to TRBJ1-2; 8 nucleotides match TRBD1. Germline CDR1 and CDR2: SGHNT and YYREEE (reference sequence). Trimming took 4 bases from V and 3 from J; bases not matched to a gene: 8. The CDR3 consists of 15 residues. CDR3 DNA sequence: TGTGCCAGCAGCGCTACGACAGGGGTGGACTATGGCTACACCTTC. This sequence encodes CASSATTGVDYGYTF. The full variable domain, with the rest looked up from reference TRBV5-4 and TRBJ1-2, is ETGVTQSPTHLIKTRGQQVTLRCSSQSGHNTVSWYQQALGQGPQFIFQYYREEENGRGNFPPRFSGLQFPNYSSELNVNALELDDSALYLCASSATTGVDYGYTFGSGTRLTVV.

The rearrangement joins TRBV4-1 to TRBJ2-7; D is perhaps TRBD1 (5 bases). The CDR3 is 15 residues long. Germline-derived CDR1 and CDR2 are MGHRA and YSYEKL. V lost 0 bases and J 4 bases, leaving 13 bases between the germline ends. CDR3 residues: CASSQDEGRAYEQYF. CDR3 in DNA: TGCGCCAGCAGCCAAGATGAAGGCAGGGCGTACGAGCAGTACTTC.

This clone showed up just once. This chain links TRBV6-5 with TRBJ1-2, with 8 bases lining up with TRBD1. CDR3 size: 14 residues. The V and J ends lost 6 bases and 4 bases, in that order; junction bases with no gene match: 7. Germline V gene lookup returns CDR1 MNHEY and CDR2 SVGAGI. In nucleotides, the CDR3 is TGTGCCAGCAGACTTCAAGGACAGGGCTATGGCTACACCTTC. It codes for CASRLQGQGYGYTF.

This chain links TRBV10-1 with TRBJ1-1; the D is unclear. V was pared by 5 bases and J by 0 bases, with 13 bases between. CDR1 and CDR2 (germline): WNHNN, SYGVQD (reference sequence). This CDR3 contains 15 residues. For the CDR3, the DNA is TGCGCCAGCAGTAAGAACAGACAATTGAACACTGAAGCTTTCTTT. The encoded protein is CASSKNRQLNTEAFF.

The chain joins TRBV4-1 to TRBJ2-7; 12 bases align to TRBD2. Germline-derived CDR1 and CDR2 are MGHRA and YSYEKL. Trimming cost V 1 base and J 0 bases; bases outside gene matches: 4. The CDR3 has 17 amino acids. CDR3 sequence (DNA): TGCGCCAGCAGCCAAGGCGGACTAGCGGGGCCCTCCTACGAGCAGTACTTC. The encoded protein is CASSQGGLAGPSYEQYF.